This T cell receptor (beta chain) was found in a study of blood T cells in healthy people across ages. Study-wide findings and caveats: The long-lived group displayed more naive CD4+ cells, plus higher diversity, than the aged donors did. Donor CMV status was unknown, possibly confounding expanded clonotype changes.

The second PCR ran about 6 to 12 cycles with a sample-barcoded 5' primer and J-beta primers. One entry per CDR3 protein, called by TCRdb with MiXCR from the 5' RACE reads. The sample consists of roughly 900,000 distinct CDR3 sequences, around 26% of them appearing once. Germline V gene sequence: CDR1 KGHDR, CDR2 SFDVKD. CDR3 length equals 13 residues. V shed 3 bases and J 13 bases; nucleotides not matched to a gene: 7. Note on this clonotype: Its target is unknown.

The chain is built from TRBV24-1 and TRBJ2-4; 8 bases align to TRBD2. The sequence came from a woman older than 75 in good health. Material for sequencing was blood. The CDR3 DNA sequence: TGTGCCACCAGTGATCCTTTCGGGGGGGAGCAGTACTTC. Its protein is CATSDPFGGEQYF.